These 4 T cell receptor beta chains came from one sample sequenced in a study of neurological immune-mediated disorders (dated by TCRdb to between 2018 and 2021). The library was built by means of 5' RACE. The instrument was an Illumina HiSeq 2500. TCRdb reworked the public reads: Q25 trimming with fastp, MiXCR clone assembly, productive beta chains retained. Each CDR3 protein gets just one entry, which takes the most common genes and DNA from the rows behind it. Across this sample there are about 66,000 distinct CDR3 sequences, with 3.5% to 5.5% seen only once. The ten largest make up under 7.5% of the sample. The specimen was PBMCs. Receptors were obtained from a man aged 25-45 years with multiple sclerosis.

This clonotype was recorded a few times. At one end, the junction sequence differs from germline, possibly due to a read error. V gene TRBV10-2 combines with J gene TRBJ1-5; D is uncertain. Germline V gene data show CDR1 as WSHSY and CDR2 as SAAADI. This CDR3 comprises 12 residues. The CDR3 loop is CASSELGSPQNF. As DNA, the CDR3 is TGCGCCAGCAGTGAACTCGGGTCGCCCCAGAATTTT.

This clonotype has ten or more counts. V is TRBV4-1 and J is TRBJ1-4; the match to TRBD1 covers 8 bases. Trimming cost V 3 bases and J 7 bases; bases outside gene matches: 13. CDR1 is MGHRA, CDR2 YSYEKL, per germline. This CDR3 spans 17 amino acids. The CDR3 spells CASSQGRARGLSEKLFF. DNA of the CDR3: TGCGCCAGCAGCCAGGGGCGGGCCAGGGGGCTGTCTGAAAAACTGTTTTTT.

Concerning this clonotype itself: This may be a read error: a much more frequent sequence differs by one nucleotide. The chain is built from TRBV7-6 and TRBJ2-3; D call uncertain. This CDR3 region has 14 residues. Germline CDR1 reads SGHVS; CDR2 reads FNYEAQ. Trimming pared 3 bases from V and 6 bases from J, leaving 13 bases between. For the CDR3, the DNA is TGTGCCAGCAGCTTTGATCTTGGGGTCGATACGCAGTATTTT. This encodes CASSFDLGVDTQYF. Using reference TRBV7-6 and TRBJ2-3 for the parts outside the CDR3, the full variable domain is GAGVSQSPRYKVTKRGQDVALRCDPISGHVSLYWYRQALGQGPEFLTYFNYEAQQDKSGLPNDRFSAERPEGSISTLTIQRTEQRDSAMYRCASSFDLGVDTQYFGPGTRLTVL.

The chain has TRBV7-3 and TRBJ2-3; 8 bases are shared with TRBD2. The V and J ends lost 5 bases and 0 bases, in that order; junction bases with no gene match: 4. Per the germline V gene, CDR1 is SGHTA and CDR2 is FQGTGA. CDR3 length: 15 residues. This CDR3 is CASSTSGISTDTQYF. In DNA, the CDR3 is TGTGCCAGCAGCACTAGCGGAATTAGCACAGATACGCAGTATTTT.